A single sample gave rise to the 17 T cell receptor beta chains below, sequenced in a study of identical twins. A single record per CDR3 protein comes from TCRdb applying MiXCR to the 5' RACE reads. The table shows about 210,000 distinct CDR3 sequences, with approximately 9% occurring only once. The sample was memory (CD45RO+) T cells sorted from blood. These receptors originate from a young woman in good health.

Ten or more counts support this clonotype. This chain joins TRBV5-1 and TRBJ2-3; D not certain. V lost 3 bases and J 1 base, leaving 6 bases between the germline ends. CDR3 length equals 13 residues. Germline V CDR1 and CDR2: SGHRS, YFSETQ. CDR3 nucleotides: TGCGCCAGCAGCTCCCAGGGCACAGATACGCAGTATTTT. Translated, it gives CASSSQGTDTQYF. Variable domain in full (rest from reference TRBV5-1 and TRBJ2-3): KAGVTQTPRYLIKTRGQQVTLSCSPISGHRSVSWYQQTPGQGLQFLFEYFSETQRNKGNFPGRFSGRQFSNSRSEMNVSTLELGDSALYLCASSSQGTDTQYFGPGTRLTVL.

V and J are TRBV14 and TRBJ2-3; D is unclear. This CDR3 is built from 13 residues. Germline V gives CDR1 SGHDN, CDR2 FVKESK. With 8 bases removed from V and 4 bases from J, the gap between germline ends came to 13 bases. CDR3 DNA: TGTGCCAGCGCACGATCCCGAGCAGATACGCAGTATTTT. This encodes CASARSRADTQYF.

This clonotype was counted at least ten times. The chain is built from TRBV7-8 and TRBJ2-7, with D perhaps TRBD1 (6 bases). Trimming shortened V by 5 bases and J by 3 bases, and 11 bases separated the two germline ends. The V gene's germline CDR1 is SGHVS and CDR2 FQNEAQ. The CDR3 consists of 13 residues. In nucleotides, the CDR3 is TGTGCCAGCAGCCGGGACACCCTCTACGAGCAGTACTTC. Translating it yields CASSRDTLYEQYF.

This clonotype has more than one count but fewer than ten. The chain has TRBV9 and TRBJ2-1; TRBD2 matches 13 bases. With V trimmed by 0 bases and J by 6 bases, 3 bases remained unmatched. The CDR3 has 16 residues. The germline V gene has CDR1 SGDLS and CDR2 YYNGEE. CDR3 sequence reads: CASSVAWTSGSNEQFF. As DNA, the CDR3 is TGTGCCAGCAGCGTAGCTTGGACTAGCGGGAGCAATGAGCAGTTCTTC.

This clonotype came up many times. The chain has TRBV10-3 and TRBJ1-1; D is perhaps TRBD1 (6 bases). V was pared by 10 bases and J by 1 base, with 7 bases between. This CDR3 region has 11 residues. Germline-derived CDR1 and CDR2 are ENHRY and SYGVKD. The CDR3 nucleotides read TGTGCCACGGGACAGAACACTGAAGCTTTCTTT. Translation: CATGQNTEAFF.

This clonotype has ten or more counts. The chain carries TRBV12-3 or TRBV12-4 and TRBJ2-1; 8 bases are shared with TRBD1. This CDR3 is built from 15 residues. V lost 4 bases to trimming and J lost 0 bases; unmatched junction nucleotides: 2. The DNA for the CDR3 is TGTGCCAGCAGTTACCAGGGGGCCTCCTACAATGAGCAGTTCTTC. This codes for CASSYQGASYNEQFF.

The V gene is TRBV20-1, the J gene TRBJ2-3, with 9 bases lining up with TRBD2. CDR3 length: 15 amino acids. The germline V gene encodes CDR1 DFQATT and CDR2 SNEGSKA (reference sequence). J gave up 3 bases and V 5 bases, and 9 bases lay outside the gene matches. The CDR3 is CSAPAGGRGTDTQYF. Written as DNA, the CDR3 is TGCAGTGCTCCCGCGGGGGGGCGGGGAACAGATACGCAGTATTTT.

The V gene is TRBV6-1, the J gene TRBJ2-5, with 8 bases matching TRBD1. The CDR3 is 17 amino acids. J was trimmed by 2 bases and V by 2 bases; bases with no gene match: 10. Germline CDR1 reads MNHNS; CDR2 reads SASEGT. This chain's CDR3 is CASSEMGSRTGQETQYF. The CDR3 DNA reads as TGTGCCAGCAGTGAAATGGGGTCCCGGACAGGGCAAGAGACCCAGTACTTC.

V is TRBV12-3 or TRBV12-4 and J is TRBJ1-1; 8 nucleotides align to TRBD1. This CDR3 contains 14 residues. The V gene end was trimmed by 5 bases and the J gene end by 4 bases; junction bases not matched to a gene: 6. For the CDR3, the DNA is TGTGCCAGCAGTAACAAACAGGGGGGCACTGAAGCTTTCTTT. Encoded protein: CASSNKQGGTEAFF.

This chain joins TRBV3-1 and TRBJ1-5, with a possible D match to TRBD1 (6 bases). V was clipped by 6 bases and J by 4 bases, with 10 bases between them. Germline CDR1 and CDR2: LGHDT and YNNKEL (reference sequence). This CDR3 has 13 amino acids. DNA of the CDR3: TGTGCCAGCAGTCAGACAGGTAATCAGCCCCAGCATTTT. Translation gives CASSQTGNQPQHF.

This clonotype has ten or more counts. The chain couples TRBV12-3 or TRBV12-4 to TRBJ1-5, with D unclear. The V and J ends lost 5 bases and 2 bases respectively, with 13 bases between them. This CDR3 is 15 amino acids long. The CDR3 nucleotides are TGTGCCAGCAGTCAACTGGGGTTGGGCAATCAGCCCCAGCATTTT. This translates into CASSQLGLGNQPQHF.

The chain is built from TRBV5-1 and TRBJ2-7; tentative D call: TRBD2 (6 bases). The CDR3 length is 15 residues. CDR1 and CDR2 (germline): SGHRS, YFSETQ. V lost 0 bases and J lost 2, with 12 bases in between. CDR3 sequence: CASSLGAGRPYEQYF. The CDR3 DNA follows: TGCGCCAGCAGCTTGGGTGCGGGGCGCCCCTACGAGCAGTACTTC.

This clonotype showed up many times. V usage is TRBV7-2 and J usage is TRBJ2-3; TRBD2 matches at 7 bases. J gave up 4 bases and V 1 base, and 8 bases lay outside the gene matches. The CDR3 has 16 amino acids. Germline V gene data show CDR1 as SGHTA and CDR2 as FQGNSA. The CDR3 bases are TGTGCCAGCAGCTTAGTGGGGGGGGTTCGGGCAGATACGCAGTATTTT. It encodes CASSLVGGVRADTQYF.

This clonotype was found a few times. This chain connects TRBV20-1 to TRBJ2-1; 10 bases align to TRBD2. CDR3 size: 13 residues. V shed 6 bases and J 8 bases; nucleotides not matched to a gene: 7. From germline, CDR1 is DFQATT and CDR2 SNEGSKA (reference sequence). The CDR3 here is CSATGTSVDEQFF. The CDR3 DNA is TGCAGTGCAACCGGGACTAGCGTCGATGAGCAGTTCTTC.

In its sample, this clonotype was seen a few times. The genes are TRBV5-1 and TRBJ2-3, with TRBD2 identical over 13 bases. This CDR3 spans 17 amino acids. The germline CDR1 and CDR2 sequences are SGHRS and YFSETQ. V was clipped by 4 bases and J by 3 bases; unmatched bases: 8. The CDR3 coding sequence is TGCGCCAGCAGCAGGACTAGCGGGGGCTCCGGAACAGATACGCAGTATTTT. This encodes CASSRTSGGSGTDTQYF.

This clonotype was counted many times. The chain uses TRBV20-1 and TRBJ1-1, with unresolved D. Per germline, CDR1 DFQATT and CDR2 SNEGSKA (reference sequence). V dropped 6 bases and J dropped 1 base, with 18 bases sitting between them. This CDR3 is built from 15 residues. CDR3 DNA: TGCAGTGCCCCCAGTGTCACACACTCGAACACTGAAGCTTTCTTT. Its translation: CSAPSVTHSNTEAFF.

The chain carries TRBV15 and TRBJ2-7; 10 nucleotides match TRBD2. This CDR3 comprises 15 residues. In germline, CDR1 is LNHNV, CDR2 YYDKDF (reference sequence). V shed 6 bases and J 5 bases; nucleotides not matched to a gene: 10. The CDR3 DNA reads as TGTGCCACCAGGCGAGCTAGCGGGAGTCTGAACGAGCAGTACTTC. It is translated as CATRRASGSLNEQYF.